This record concerns one T cell receptor (beta chain) sequence. The data were obtained in a study of blood T cell repertoires in COVID-19. Study-wide background: Samples representing acute and convalescent COVID-19 were sourced from the United States, Italy and Spain. Sources were T cells, B-cell-depleted T cells, or PBMCs; the material itself was cDNA or gDNA.

Under the authors' procedure: Nucleated cell counts were estimated from reference gene primer amplification. TCRdb keeps only in-frame clones here, not all; method: immunoSEQ multiplex PCR. D and trimming were read from the DNA, whereas the V and J calls and clone size are those reported in that table. The sample has about 200,000 clones; roughly nine tenths are singletons. CDR1 and CDR2 from the germline V gene are LNHDA and SQIVND (reference sequence). CDR3 length: 16 residues. The V and J ends lost 4 bases and 5 bases respectively, with 17 bases between them. This sequence joins TRBV19 and TRBJ1-4; no clear D. The TCR originated in a woman aged 45 to 65 with acute or convalescent COVID-19. Sequencing input: peripheral blood. DNA for the CDR3: TGTGCCAGTAGTAATGGGTGGCAGGTTCTAAATGAAAAACTGTTTTTT. Its translation is CASSNGWQVLNEKLFF.